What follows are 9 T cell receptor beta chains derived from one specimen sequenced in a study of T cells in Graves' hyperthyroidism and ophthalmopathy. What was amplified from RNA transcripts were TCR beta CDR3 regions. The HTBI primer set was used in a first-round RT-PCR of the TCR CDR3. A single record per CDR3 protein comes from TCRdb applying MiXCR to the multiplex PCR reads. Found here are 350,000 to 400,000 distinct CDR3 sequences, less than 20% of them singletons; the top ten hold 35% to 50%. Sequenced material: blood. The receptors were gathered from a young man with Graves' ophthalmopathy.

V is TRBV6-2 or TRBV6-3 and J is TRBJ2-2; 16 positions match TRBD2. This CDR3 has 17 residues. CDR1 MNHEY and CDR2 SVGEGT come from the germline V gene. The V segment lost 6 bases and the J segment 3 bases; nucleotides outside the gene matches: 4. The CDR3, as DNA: TGTGCCAGCAGACCCGGGACTAGCGGGGGGGACACCGGGGAGCTGTTTTTT. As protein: CASRPGTSGGDTGELFF.

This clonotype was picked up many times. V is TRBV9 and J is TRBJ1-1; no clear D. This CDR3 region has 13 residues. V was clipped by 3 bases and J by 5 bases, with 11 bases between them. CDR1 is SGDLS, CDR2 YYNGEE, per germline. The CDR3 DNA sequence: TGTGCCAGCAGCGCCTTCCCGGGGACTGAAGCTTTCTTT. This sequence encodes CASSAFPGTEAFF.

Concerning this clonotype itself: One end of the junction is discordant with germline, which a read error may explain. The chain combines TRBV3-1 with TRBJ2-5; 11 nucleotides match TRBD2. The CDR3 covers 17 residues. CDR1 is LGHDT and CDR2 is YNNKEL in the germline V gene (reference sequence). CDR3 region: CAGSQEIETSGVETQYF. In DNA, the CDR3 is TGTGCCGGCAGCCAAGAAATTGAGACTAGCGGGGTAGAGACCCAGTACTTC.

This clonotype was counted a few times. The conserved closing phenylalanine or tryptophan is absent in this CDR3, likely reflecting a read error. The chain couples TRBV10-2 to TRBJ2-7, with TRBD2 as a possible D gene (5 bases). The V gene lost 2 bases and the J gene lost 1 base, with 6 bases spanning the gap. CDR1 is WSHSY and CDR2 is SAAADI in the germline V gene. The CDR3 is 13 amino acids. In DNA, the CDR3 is TGCGCCAGCAGTGAGCCGGGGTCCTACGAGCAGTACCTC. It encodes CASSEPGSYEQYL.

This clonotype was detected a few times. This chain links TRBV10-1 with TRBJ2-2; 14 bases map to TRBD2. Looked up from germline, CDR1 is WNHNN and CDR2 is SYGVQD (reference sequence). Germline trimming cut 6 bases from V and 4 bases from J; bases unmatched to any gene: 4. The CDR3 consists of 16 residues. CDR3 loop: CASRWTSGGLTGELFF. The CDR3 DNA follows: TGCGCCAGCAGGTGGACTAGCGGGGGGCTCACCGGGGAGCTGTTTTTT.

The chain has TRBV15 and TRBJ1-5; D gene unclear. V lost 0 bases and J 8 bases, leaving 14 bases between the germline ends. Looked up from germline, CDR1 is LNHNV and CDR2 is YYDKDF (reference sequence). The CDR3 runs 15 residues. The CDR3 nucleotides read TGTGCCACCAGCAGAGACGACTCAGAGGATGAGCCCCAGCATTTT. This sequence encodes CATSRDDSEDEPQHF.

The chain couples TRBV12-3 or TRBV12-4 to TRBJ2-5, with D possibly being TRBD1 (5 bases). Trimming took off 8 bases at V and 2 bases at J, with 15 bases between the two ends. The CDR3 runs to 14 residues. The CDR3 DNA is TGTGCCAGCGGAGACCAGGGTGGTCAAGAGACCCAGTACTTC. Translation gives CASGDQGGQETQYF.

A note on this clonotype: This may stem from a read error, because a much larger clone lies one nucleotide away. This chain's CDR3 is CATGWGDANYDYTF. CDR3 coding DNA: TGTGCCACCGGGTGGGGAGATGCTAACTATGACTACACCTTC. The chain carries TRBV2 and TRBJ1-2; D gene uncertain. The CDR3 covers 14 residues. The germline V gene encodes CDR1 SNHLY and CDR2 FYNNEI.

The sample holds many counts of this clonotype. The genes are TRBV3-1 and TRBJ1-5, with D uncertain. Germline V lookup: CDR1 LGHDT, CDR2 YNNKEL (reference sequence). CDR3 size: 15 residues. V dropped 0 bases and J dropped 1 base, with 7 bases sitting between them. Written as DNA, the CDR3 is TGTGCCAGCAGCCAAGAACTGGGGAGCAATCAGCCCCAGCATTTT. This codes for CASSQELGSNQPQHF.